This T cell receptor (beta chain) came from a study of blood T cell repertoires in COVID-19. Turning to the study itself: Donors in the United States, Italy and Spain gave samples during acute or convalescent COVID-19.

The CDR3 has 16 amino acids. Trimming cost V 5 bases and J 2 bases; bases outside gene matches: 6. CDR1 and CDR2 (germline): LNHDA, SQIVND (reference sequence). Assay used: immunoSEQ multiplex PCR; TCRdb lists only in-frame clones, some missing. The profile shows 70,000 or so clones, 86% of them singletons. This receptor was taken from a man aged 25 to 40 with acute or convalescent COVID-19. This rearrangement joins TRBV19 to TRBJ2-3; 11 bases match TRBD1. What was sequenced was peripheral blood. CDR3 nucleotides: TGTGCCAGTAGTGCCCGGACAGGGGGCCTCACAGATACGCAGTATTTT. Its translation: CASSARTGGLTDTQYF. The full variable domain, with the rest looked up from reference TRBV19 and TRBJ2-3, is DGGITQSPKYLFRKEGQNVTLSCEQNLNHDAMYWYRQDPGQGLRLIYYSQIVNDFQKGDIAEGYSVSREKKESFPLTVTSAQKNPTAFYLCASSARTGGLTDTQYFGPGTRLTVL.